A single sample is the source of the 9 T cell receptor beta chains below, sequenced in a study of identical twins. TCRdb redid the calling of the 5' RACE reads with MiXCR, one entry per CDR3 protein. The repertoire holds a few hundred thousand distinct CDR3 sequences, under 20% seen once, with 12% in the top ten. Sequencing used naive T cells sorted from blood. These receptors were collected from a man aged 50 to 59 in good health.

This clonotype was detected many times. The V call is TRBV7-8, the J call TRBJ2-1, with TRBD2 matching over 8 bases. The CDR3 has 14 amino acids. V shed 7 bases and J 4 bases; nucleotides not matched to a gene: 6. Germline CDR1 SGHVS, CDR2 FQNEAQ. The CDR3 spells CASTTSGPYNEQFF. The CDR3 nucleotides are TGTGCCAGCACAACTAGCGGCCCTTACAATGAGCAGTTCTTC.

This clonotype was counted ten times or more. The chain joins TRBV29-1 to TRBJ1-5, with 7 bases identical to TRBD1. The trim removed 2 bases at V and 7 bases at J, leaving 5 bases unmatched. CDR1 SQVTM and CDR2 ANQGSEA come from the germline V gene. The CDR3 is 13 amino acids. In DNA form, the CDR3 reads TGCAGCGTTGAATTGAGACAGGGCCAGCCCCAGCATTTT. Translation: CSVELRQGQPQHF.

The V call is TRBV5-5, the J call TRBJ1-1; D is possibly TRBD1 (5 bases). The CDR3 has 14 amino acids. With 1 base removed from V and 1 base from J, the gap between germline ends came to 8 bases. Germline lookup yields CDR1 SGHKS and CDR2 YYEKEE (reference sequence). Here the CDR3 reads CASSLMGENTEAFF. In DNA form, the CDR3 reads TGTGCCAGCAGCTTGATGGGGGAGAACACTGAAGCTTTCTTT.

This clonotype was observed a few times. The V call is TRBV7-2, the J call TRBJ1-5, with TRBD1 matching 7 bases. The CDR3 extends over 14 amino acids. Germline assignment: CDR1 SGHTA and CDR2 FQGNSA. J lost 3 bases, V lost 5 bases, and 4 bases had no gene match. The CDR3 DNA sequence: TGTGCCAGCAGCATGACAGGGATCAATCAGCCCCAGCATTTT. As protein: CASSMTGINQPQHF.

The chain recombines TRBV7-9 with TRBJ2-7, with TRBD1 matching 9 bases. The CDR3 is 15 amino acids. The junction had 14 bases not matched to a gene; V was cut back by 5 bases and J by 9 bases. Germline CDR1 and CDR2: SEHNR and FQNEAQ (reference sequence). The CDR3 DNA is TGTGCCAGCAGCCTTTCACTGGACAGGGGATCAGTGCAGTACTTC. Translation: CASSLSLDRGSVQYF.

V usage is TRBV7-9 and J usage is TRBJ1-3; D gene uncertain. V lost 5 bases and J 2 bases, leaving 4 bases between the germline ends. Germline V lookup: CDR1 SEHNR, CDR2 FQNEAQ (reference sequence). The CDR3 has 12 residues. The CDR3 here is CASSQAGNTIYF. Written as DNA, the CDR3 is TGTGCCAGCAGCCAAGCTGGAAACACCATATATTTT. Based on the CDR3 plus reference TRBV7-9 and TRBJ1-3, the full variable domain is DTGVSQNPRHKITKRGQNVTFRCDPISEHNRLYWYRQTLGQGPEFLTYFQNEAQLEKSRLLSDRFSAERPKGSFSTLEIQRTEQGDSAMYLCASSQAGNTIYFGEGSWLTVV.

This clonotype has at least ten counts. The CDR3 here is CSARDLAGSSYEQYF. The CDR3 nucleotides read TGCAGTGCTAGAGATCTAGCGGGGAGCTCCTACGAGCAGTACTTC. The V call is TRBV20-1, the J call TRBJ2-7; 9 bases map to TRBD2. V trimming: 0 bases; J trimming: 0 bases; junction bases outside the gene matches: 3. The CDR3 is 15 amino acids. The germline V gene has CDR1 DFQATT and CDR2 SNEGSKA (reference sequence).

This clonotype appeared many times. The chain is built from TRBV7-9 and TRBJ2-7; TRBD1 matches 12 bases. The CDR3 spans 15 residues. Trimming removed 3 bases from V and 5 bases from J; junction bases left unmatched: 5. Germline V CDR1 and CDR2: SEHNR, FQNEAQ (reference sequence). In DNA, the CDR3 is TGTGCCAGCAGCTTCCCGGGACAGGGGGCGCACGAGCAGTACTTC. Its protein is CASSFPGQGAHEQYF.

This clonotype appeared a single time. V and J are TRBV7-9 and TRBJ1-1, with 7 bases aligning to TRBD1. J gave up 1 base and V 3 bases, and 5 bases lay outside the gene matches. The CDR3 extends over 15 amino acids. The germline CDR1 and CDR2 sequences are SEHNR and FQNEAQ (reference sequence). CDR3 region: CASSFQGTANTEAFF. CDR3 in DNA: TGTGCCAGCAGCTTTCAAGGGACAGCGAACACTGAAGCTTTCTTT.